This TCR beta chain was captured by sequencing in a study of blood T cell repertoires in COVID-19. On the study more broadly: Material from acute and convalescent COVID-19 was sourced from the United States, Italy and Spain.

Sequencing was performed with immunoSEQ multiplex PCR; in TCRdb, only in-frame clones are kept and a portion is missing. The sample yields 55,000 to 95,000 clones, approximately 80% seen once. Per germline, CDR1 SNHLY and CDR2 FYNNEI. This CDR3 is built from 13 residues. V lost 6 bases to trimming and J lost 2 bases; unmatched junction nucleotides: 2. The receptor's source is a woman aged 65 to 85 with acute or convalescent COVID-19. The chain carries TRBV2 and TRBJ2-7, with TRBD1 matching over 9 bases. Sequencing was carried out using peripheral blood. The CDR3 DNA reads as TGTGCCAGCAGGACAGGGGGTACCTACGAGCAGTACTTC. Its translation: CASRTGGTYEQYF.